The 29 T cell receptor beta chains below come from one sample, sequenced in a study of identical twins. TCRdb re-called the 5' RACE reads through MiXCR, storing one row per CDR3 protein. The data show about 220,000 distinct CDR3 sequences, approximately 7.3% seen once. The same sample was also studied in work on yellow fever vaccine responses in identical twins.

The sequenced sample consisted of CD8+ T cells sorted from blood. The receptors were gathered from a woman between 18 and 30 years old in good health.

This clonotype was recorded at least ten times. The chain uses TRBV9 and TRBJ2-7, with D perhaps TRBD1 (6 bases). This CDR3 is built from 15 residues. CDR1 SGDLS and CDR2 YYNGEE come from the germline V gene. Trimming removed 4 bases at V and 0 bases at J, with 14 bases between. For the CDR3, the DNA is TGTGCCAGCAGCCCGACAGGTTTAAGCTCCTACGAGCAGTACTTC. The encoded protein is CASSPTGLSSYEQYF.

This clonotype was seen a few times. The rearrangement joins TRBV10-3 to TRBJ2-1, with 8 bases identical to TRBD2. V shed 1 base and J 7 bases; nucleotides not matched to a gene: 9. Germline V gene data show CDR1 as ENHRY and CDR2 as SYGVKD. This CDR3 has 16 amino acids. CDR3 coding DNA: TGTGCCATCAGTGAGTTGGGTAGCGGGGTCAGGAATGAGCAGTTCTTC. It specifies CAISELGSGVRNEQFF.

The chain links TRBV10-2 to TRBJ2-1; D ambiguous. Deletions cut 4 bases from V and 7 bases from J, with 20 bases between. Per the germline V gene, CDR1 is WSHSY and CDR2 is SAAADI. The CDR3 loop spans 16 amino acids. The CDR3 reads CASSASSNQSPNEQFF. DNA of the CDR3: TGCGCCAGCAGTGCTAGTAGTAATCAAAGTCCTAATGAGCAGTTCTTC.

The chain uses TRBV11-2 and TRBJ1-2; perhaps TRBD1 as D (5 bases). The CDR3 runs 13 residues. Trimming pared 5 bases from V and 8 bases from J, leaving 15 bases between. The germline V gene has CDR1 SGHAT and CDR2 FQNNGV. CDR3 nucleotides: TGTGCCAGCAGCCTGGGACTGACCATGGGCTACACCTTC. Translated: CASSLGLTMGYTF.

This clonotype was seen repeatedly, ten times or more. The chain combines TRBV4-2 with TRBJ2-5, with TRBD1 matching over 10 bases. CDR1 LGHNA and CDR2 YNFKEQ come from the germline V gene. This CDR3 is 17 amino acids long. V trimming: 0 bases; J trimming: 3 bases; junction bases outside the gene matches: 7. This CDR3 reads CASSQEGSGTGEETQYF. The CDR3 bases are TGTGCCAGCAGCCAAGAAGGAAGCGGGACAGGGGAAGAGACCCAGTACTTC.

In its sample, this clonotype was seen a few times. The genes are TRBV3-1 and TRBJ2-7, with D possibly being TRBD2 (5 bases). The CDR3 spans 14 residues. Germline V lookup: CDR1 LGHDT, CDR2 YNNKEL (reference sequence). The ends were cut back, 4 bases at V and 3 bases at J, with 13 bases in the middle. CDR3 nucleotide sequence: TGTGCCAGCAGCCCAGCCGGGGAGATCTACGAGCAGTACGTC. Encoded protein: CASSPAGEIYEQYV.

This clonotype appeared many times. This rearrangement joins TRBV7-9 to TRBJ2-7; a weak D match, TRBD1 (6 bases). CDR1 and CDR2 (germline): SEHNR, FQNEAQ (reference sequence). Trimming stripped 4 bases from V and 4 bases from J, with 8 bases between. This CDR3 is built from 12 residues. The CDR3 DNA is TGTGCCAGCAGCTCAGGGGCTTACGAGCAGTACTTC. Its translation is CASSSGAYEQYF.

The table lists this clonotype with a few counts. The chain couples TRBV4-1 to TRBJ2-7; D remains ambiguous. The CDR3 consists of 18 residues. The V end lost 1 base, the J end lost 3 bases, and 22 bases lay between the germline ends. Germline values: CDR1 MGHRA, CDR2 YSYEKL. CDR3 DNA: TGCGCCAGCAGCCAAGCCATCTCGTTAGCCTCCTACCACTACGAGCAGTACTTC. It codes for CASSQAISLASYHYEQYF.

This clonotype was observed a few times. The chain couples TRBV6-1 to TRBJ1-2, with 8 bases matching TRBD1. The CDR3 has 15 residues. V lost 5 bases to trimming and J lost 8 bases; unmatched junction nucleotides: 13. CDR1 and CDR2 from the germline V gene are MNHNS and SASEGT. Here the CDR3 DNA reads TGTGCCAGCAGTCTAGGGGACAGGTTAATGGAGGGCTACACCTTC. Its translation: CASSLGDRLMEGYTF.

A few counts support this clonotype. The chain links TRBV2 to TRBJ1-1, with D unresolved. From germline, CDR1 is SNHLY and CDR2 FYNNEI. The CDR3 covers 13 residues. V gave up 7 bases and J gave up 1 base, with 10 bases separating them. CDR3 sequence: CASKGAKNTEAFF. The CDR3 DNA sequence: TGTGCCAGCAAGGGAGCCAAGAACACTGAAGCTTTCTTT.

The V and J genes are TRBV6-5 and TRBJ1-6; D remains unclear. Per germline, CDR1 MNHEY and CDR2 SVGAGI. V lost 2 bases and J lost 0, with 11 bases in between. The CDR3 sequence is 17 residues long. CDR3: CASSYDGRSSYNSPLHF. CDR3 sequence (DNA): TGTGCCAGCAGTTACGATGGACGGAGCTCCTATAATTCACCCCTCCACTTT.

This clonotype showed up just a few times. The chain combines TRBV12-3 or TRBV12-4 with TRBJ2-7, with 7 bases identical to TRBD1. This CDR3 is 14 amino acids long. J lost 2 bases, V lost 6 bases, and 7 bases had no gene match. CDR3 region: CASSRPGTAYEQYF. In DNA form, the CDR3 reads TGTGCCAGCAGCAGACCCGGGACAGCCTACGAGCAGTACTTC.

There are many counts of this clonotype. CDR3 nucleotides: TGCAGCGTTGTTGCCTCTGGGGCCAACGTCCTGACTTTC. It is translated as CSVVASGANVLTF. J is TRBJ2-6 and V is TRBV29-1, with D unclear. V shed 4 bases and J shed 0 bases, with 4 bases lying between them. The germline V gene encodes CDR1 SQVTM and CDR2 ANQGSEA. The CDR3 is 13 amino acids.

Only a few counts were recorded for this clonotype. V and J are TRBV28 and TRBJ2-7; maybe TRBD1 (6 bases). In germline, CDR1 is MDHEN, CDR2 SYDVKM. There are 13 residues in the CDR3. Trimming removed 5 bases at V and 2 bases at J, with 10 bases between. The CDR3 sequence: CASSNRVTYEQYV. For the CDR3, the DNA is TGTGCCAGCAGTAACAGGGTGACCTACGAGCAGTACGTC.

V gene TRBV5-1 combines with J gene TRBJ2-7; D is ambiguous. Per the germline V gene, CDR1 is SGHRS and CDR2 is YFSETQ. This CDR3 contains 12 residues. V gave up 4 bases and J gave up 5 bases, with 10 bases separating them. CDR3: CASSQPGDEQYF. In DNA form, the CDR3 reads TGCGCCAGCAGCCAGCCCGGAGACGAGCAGTACTTC.

The chain joins TRBV6-5 to TRBJ2-7; TRBD1 or TRBD2 may be the D gene (5 bases each). The CDR3 length is 13 residues. Trimming left V 2 bases short and J 3 bases short, with 8 bases between. Germline values: CDR1 MNHEY, CDR2 SVGAGI. In nucleotides, the CDR3 is TGTGCCAGCAGTTACCGGGACGGCTACGAGCAGTACGTC. Translated: CASSYRDGYEQYV.

This sequence joins TRBV5-1 and TRBJ1-5; D gene ambiguous. Germline CDR1 SGHRS, CDR2 YFSETQ. The CDR3 has 15 amino acids. With 0 bases removed from V and 0 bases from J, the gap between germline ends came to 7 bases. The CDR3 region has the DNA TGCGCCAGCAGCTTGGAAGGAGATAGCAATCAGCCCCAGCATTTT. This translates into CASSLEGDSNQPQHF.

This clonotype has just a few counts. The chain has TRBV5-8 and TRBJ2-7; D not resolved. The CDR3 sequence is 12 residues long. The ends were cut back, 4 bases at V and 5 bases at J, with 10 bases in the middle. The germline gives CDR1 SGHTS, CDR2 YDEGEE. CDR3 region: CASSVGRNEQYV. The CDR3 DNA is TGTGCCAGCAGCGTAGGCAGGAACGAGCAGTACGTC.

V and J are TRBV28 and TRBJ1-5; 7 positions match TRBD1. The CDR3 totals 15 residues. V lost 5 bases, J lost 9 bases, and 13 bases stayed unmatched. The germline V gene encodes CDR1 MDHEN and CDR2 SYDVKM. The CDR3 nucleotides are TGTGCCAGCAGTATCGACAGGGCGGTCTCGAGGCCCCAGCATTTT. It yields the protein CASSIDRAVSRPQHF.

The gene calls are TRBV29-1 and TRBJ2-1, with TRBD1 identical over 9 bases. This CDR3 region has 13 residues. Germline V gives CDR1 SQVTM, CDR2 ANQGSEA. The V gene end was trimmed by 7 bases and the J gene end by 6 bases; junction bases not matched to a gene: 7. The CDR3 loop reads CSGGQGEGNEQFF. CDR3 sequence (DNA): TGCAGCGGGGGACAGGGTGAGGGCAATGAGCAGTTCTTC.

The sample holds a few counts of this clonotype. The gene calls are TRBV7-9 and TRBJ2-5; TRBD1 aligns across 8 bases. The CDR3 loop spans 17 amino acids. Germline V gene lookup returns CDR1 SEHNR and CDR2 FQNEAQ (reference sequence). V dropped 4 bases and J dropped 1; count of bases not matched to a gene: 11. CDR3 region: CASSSDRDANRQETQYF. CDR3 nucleotide sequence: TGTGCCAGCAGCTCGGACAGGGATGCCAACCGCCAAGAGACCCAGTACTTC.

The chain recombines TRBV27 with TRBJ2-3; a possible D gene is TRBD2 (6 bases). The V gene's germline CDR1 is MNHEY and CDR2 SMNVEV (reference sequence). V was pared by 5 bases and J by 4 bases, with 13 bases between. The CDR3 has 14 amino acids. CDR3 sequence reads: CASSPGGIPDTQYF. The CDR3 nucleotides read TGTGCCAGCAGTCCCGGCGGGATCCCAGATACGCAGTATTTT.

The sample holds many counts of this clonotype. This chain joins TRBV12-3 or TRBV12-4 and TRBJ2-7; D unclear. V was pared by 1 base and J by 7 bases, with 8 bases between. The CDR3 contains 12 residues. CDR3 sequence reads: CASSLGLSEQYV. The CDR3 nucleotides read TGTGCCAGCAGTTTAGGGCTCTCTGAGCAGTACGTC.

This clonotype was counted at least ten times. The chain employs TRBV5-1 and TRBJ2-3, with D perhaps TRBD1 or TRBD2 (6 bases each). CDR3 length: 14 residues. V was trimmed by 4 bases and J by 7 bases, leaving 16 bases between them. The germline gives CDR1 SGHRS, CDR2 YFSETQ. The CDR3 region is CASSPEWGAHTQYF. The CDR3 bases are TGCGCCAGCAGCCCCGAGTGGGGGGCGCATACGCAGTATTTT.

This clonotype occurred a few times. This chain links TRBV12-3 or TRBV12-4 with TRBJ1-4; D is unresolved. Trimming took off 5 bases at V and 3 bases at J, with 10 bases between the two ends. CDR3 length: 14 residues. The CDR3 coding sequence is TGTGCCAGCAGTCTTCAATGGGCTAATGAAAAACTGTTTTTT. Its translation is CASSLQWANEKLFF.

This clonotype was counted a few times. The chain is built from TRBV2 and TRBJ2-5; no reliable D call. This CDR3 is 13 amino acids long. Germline lookup yields CDR1 SNHLY and CDR2 FYNNEI. V was pared by 5 bases and J by 1 base, with 8 bases between. This chain's CDR3 is CASSWVSQETQYF. CDR3 coding DNA: TGTGCCAGCAGTTGGGTATCCCAAGAGACCCAGTACTTC.

This clonotype was recorded many times. The chain carries TRBV14 and TRBJ2-7; D uncertain. V was clipped by 0 bases and J by 3 bases, with 12 bases between them. The germline V gene encodes CDR1 SGHDN and CDR2 FVKESK. This CDR3 has 15 residues. DNA of the CDR3: TGTGCCAGCAGCCAAGAGCTGGGCCAGAGCTACGAGCAGTACTTC. It specifies CASSQELGQSYEQYF.

This clonotype was seen only a few times. The chain links TRBV15 to TRBJ1-5, with a possible D match to TRBD1 (5 bases). The CDR3 loop spans 19 amino acids. From germline, CDR1 is LNHNV and CDR2 YYDKDF (reference sequence). The V end was cut by 2 bases, the J end by 3 bases, with 23 bases between. The CDR3 bases are TGTGCCACCAGCAGACAAGGAGAGACGGGACCTGGGTACAATCAGCCCCAGCATTTT. Protein sequence: CATSRQGETGPGYNQPQHF.

A few counts support this clonotype. The V call is TRBV28, the J call TRBJ2-1; 9 nucleotides match TRBD1. Germline V lookup: CDR1 MDHEN, CDR2 SYDVKM. The CDR3 spans 15 residues. The V gene end was trimmed by 3 bases and the J gene end by 8 bases; junction bases not matched to a gene: 8. This chain's CDR3 is CASSFTGGAEDEQFF. The CDR3 DNA sequence: TGTGCCAGCAGTTTTACAGGGGGCGCGGAGGATGAGCAGTTCTTC.